These 24 T cell receptor beta chains originate from one sample sequenced in a study of T-cell memory formation after mild COVID-19. TCRdb processed the 5' RACE reads anew with MiXCR; each CDR3 protein has one entry. The sample lists over 130,000 distinct CDR3 sequences; around 15% were seen once. Sequences were obtained from PBMCs or a T cell subset sorted from them (not recorded which). Source of these receptors: an adult woman who had mild COVID-19 (a few samples of this study predate the infection). Cell type and time point are not known.

The rearrangement uses TRBV24-1 and TRBJ2-2; possible D gene TRBD2, 5 bases. V lost 4 bases and J lost 3, with 11 bases in between. The CDR3 consists of 15 residues. CDR1 is KGHDR, CDR2 SFDVKD, per germline. The CDR3 reads CATSEAGIYTGELFF. The CDR3, as DNA: TGTGCCACCAGTGAGGCCGGGATTTACACCGGGGAGCTGTTTTTT.

Concerning this clonotype itself: The junction departs from germline at one end; a sequencing error may be responsible. This chain links TRBV12-3 or TRBV12-4 with TRBJ2-6; D is undetermined. The CDR3 has 12 amino acids. CDR3 region: CASSPGSNVLTF. DNA for the CDR3: TGTGCCAGCAGTCCTGGGTCCAACGTCCTGACTTTC.

This clonotype was picked up many times. The rearrangement uses TRBV15 and TRBJ2-1, with D uncertain. Germline CDR1 reads LNHNV; CDR2 reads YYDKDF (reference sequence). V was pared by 3 bases and J by 1 base, with 13 bases between. CDR3 length equals 16 residues. CDR3 sequence reads: CATSSLLRESYNEQFF. DNA for the CDR3: TGTGCCACCAGCAGCCTCTTGCGAGAGTCCTACAATGAGCAGTTCTTC.

This clonotype was seen many times. V and J are TRBV7-9 and TRBJ2-2, with unresolved D. The V end lost 5 bases, the J end lost 9 bases, and 10 bases lay between the germline ends. Per germline, CDR1 SEHNR and CDR2 FQNEAQ (reference sequence). This CDR3 region has 12 residues. The CDR3 nucleotides are TGTGCCAGCAGCCCGATACCTTGGGAGCTGTTTTTT. Its protein is CASSPIPWELFF.

This clonotype occurred a few times. V is TRBV6-5 and J is TRBJ2-1; D is unclear. Germline V gene lookup returns CDR1 MNHEY and CDR2 SVGAGI. The CDR3 runs to 13 residues. V was cut by 2 bases and J by 6 bases, with 8 bases left in between. The CDR3 nucleotides are TGTGCCAGCAGTTACGGCAGCCCCAATGAGCAGTTCTTC. Its translation: CASSYGSPNEQFF.

This clonotype was seen only a few times. The V call is TRBV5-1, the J call TRBJ1-1; a possible D gene is TRBD1 (5 bases). V was pared by 4 bases and J by 5 bases, with 18 bases between. This CDR3 has 15 residues. In germline, CDR1 is SGHRS, CDR2 YFSETQ. CDR3 DNA sequence: TGCGCCAGCAGCGTCCGGGACCCTAAGGAGACTGAAGCTTTCTTT. Translated: CASSVRDPKETEAFF. Complete variable domain (other parts from reference TRBV5-1 and TRBJ1-1): KAGVTQTPRYLIKTRGQQVTLSCSPISGHRSVSWYQQTPGQGLQFLFEYFSETQRNKGNFPGRFSGRQFSNSRSEMNVSTLELGDSALYLCASSVRDPKETEAFFGQGTRLTVV.

The chain couples TRBV2 to TRBJ2-1, with D tentatively TRBD2 (6 bases). The germline V gene has CDR1 SNHLY and CDR2 FYNNEI. The CDR3 sequence is 14 residues long. With 6 bases removed from V and 4 bases from J, the gap between germline ends came to 13 bases. The CDR3 loop reads CASRGLVDYNEQFF. CDR3 nucleotides: TGTGCCAGCAGGGGACTTGTAGATTACAATGAGCAGTTCTTC.

The chain employs TRBV9 and TRBJ2-7, with no clear D. Germline lookup yields CDR1 SGDLS and CDR2 YYNGEE. Between the trimmed V and J ends, which lost 0 bases and 5 bases, there was a span of 6 bases. This CDR3 spans 12 amino acids. Written as DNA, the CDR3 is TGTGCCAGCAGCGTAGTCCCGGACGAGCAGTACTTC. Its protein is CASSVVPDEQYF.

This clonotype was seen a handful of times. This CDR3 reads CASSQDLVSIYEQYF. CDR3 bases: TGCGCCAGCAGCCAAGATCTGGTTAGTATCTACGAGCAGTACTTC. The chain has TRBV4-3 and TRBJ2-7; D ambiguous. This CDR3 spans 15 amino acids. Germline values: CDR1 LGHNA, CDR2 YSLEER. V was cut by 0 bases and J by 3 bases, with 12 bases left in between.

The chain carries TRBV12-3 or TRBV12-4 and TRBJ2-3; 10 nucleotides line up with TRBD2. V gave up 4 bases and J gave up 3 bases; unmatched junction bases: 4. CDR3 length: 15 residues. The CDR3 coding sequence is TGTGCCAGCAGTTCGGGACTAGCGATTACAGATACGCAGTATTTT. Its translation is CASSSGLAITDTQYF.

This clonotype showed up just a few times. This chain links TRBV7-9 with TRBJ2-1; possibly TRBD1 for D (5 bases). The length of the CDR3 is 16 residues. Trimming left V 1 base short and J 1 base short, with 11 bases between. The germline V gene has CDR1 SEHNR and CDR2 FQNEAQ (reference sequence). For the CDR3, the DNA is TGTGCCAGCAGCTTAGGTGGACATCCGTCCTACAATGAGCAGTTCTTC. It specifies CASSLGGHPSYNEQFF. Complete variable domain (other parts from reference TRBV7-9 and TRBJ2-1): DTGVSQNPRHKITKRGQNVTFRCDPISEHNRLYWYRQTLGQGPEFLTYFQNEAQLEKSRLLSDRFSAERPKGSFSTLEIQRTEQGDSAMYLCASSLGGHPSYNEQFFGPGTRLTVL.

The count of this clonotype is one. The chain uses TRBV5-1 and TRBJ1-2, with no clear D. The germline V gene has CDR1 SGHRS and CDR2 YFSETQ. The CDR3 is made up of 14 amino acids. V was clipped by 0 bases and J by 0 bases, with 6 bases between them. The CDR3 DNA sequence: TGCGCCAGCAGCTTGGACTTGGCTAACTATGGCTACACCTTC. Protein product: CASSLDLANYGYTF.

The chain has TRBV21-1 and TRBJ1-4. TRBV21-1 is marked as a pseudogene. The CDR3 covers 15 residues. CDR3 nucleotide sequence: TGTGCCAGCAGCAAATTTTGGGTTATGGGTGAAAAACTGTTTTTT. The encoded protein is CASSKFWVMGEKLFF.

This clonotype was seen only a few times. The chain couples TRBV6-6 to TRBJ2-2; TRBD2 aligns across 14 bases. The J segment lost 2 bases and the V segment lost 6 bases, leaving 2 bases of the junction unmatched. Germline CDR1 is MNHNY and CDR2 is SVGAGI (reference sequence). This CDR3 contains 16 residues. CDR3: CASRGLAGGNTGELFF. The CDR3 DNA reads as TGTGCCAGCAGAGGACTAGCGGGGGGCAACACCGGGGAGCTGTTTTTT.

The V and J genes are TRBV6-1 and TRBJ1-5; a possible D gene is TRBD1 (5 bases). Trimming left V 3 bases short and J 2 bases short, with 11 bases between. Per the germline V gene, CDR1 is MNHNS and CDR2 is SASEGT. The CDR3 has 15 amino acids. The CDR3 coding sequence is TGTGCCAGCAGTGAGGGGGAAGGAGGCAATCAGCCCCAGCATTTT. The encoded protein is CASSEGEGGNQPQHF.

This clonotype appeared a few times. The chain joins TRBV25-1 to TRBJ1-1; TRBD1 matches at 8 bases. Germline loops: CDR1 MGHDK, CDR2 SYGVNS. The CDR3 totals 16 residues. Trimming at V came to 9 bases and at J to 1 base, leaving 13 bases not matched to a gene. The CDR3 spells CASKERQGHSNTEAFF. The CDR3 DNA reads TGTGCCAGTAAGGAGAGACAGGGGCACTCGAACACTGAAGCTTTCTTT.

The table lists this clonotype with a few counts. CDR3 DNA: TGCGCCAGCTTCTTAGGGACCCCGGCCTACAATGAGCAGTTCTTC. Translating it yields CASFLGTPAYNEQFF. The chain joins TRBV5-1 to TRBJ2-1, with D tentatively TRBD1 or TRBD2 (5 bases each). V was trimmed by 7 bases and J by 2 bases, leaving 16 bases between them. The CDR3 has 15 amino acids. The germline V gene encodes CDR1 SGHRS and CDR2 YFSETQ.

The gene calls are TRBV13 and TRBJ2-1; D gene ambiguous. This CDR3 is 12 amino acids long. The germline V and J ends were trimmed by 2 bases and 10 bases, with 9 bases remaining between them. CDR1 PRHDT and CDR2 FYEKMQ come from the germline V gene (reference sequence). The CDR3 DNA sequence: TGTGCCAGCAGCTTACAGAGAGTCGAGCAGTTCTTC. It encodes CASSLQRVEQFF.

DNA for the CDR3: TGTGCCTGGAGTGACGACGACAGCTATGGCTACACCTTC. Its protein is CAWSDDDSYGYTF. The chain combines TRBV30 with TRBJ1-2, with D perhaps TRBD1 (5 bases). Trimming took 1 base from V and 4 from J, leaving 10 bases between them. The length of the CDR3 is 13 residues. Germline loops: CDR1 GTSNPN, CDR2 SVGIG (reference sequence).

The sample holds a few counts of this clonotype. This sequence joins TRBV6-2 or TRBV6-3 and TRBJ2-5, with D perhaps assigned TRBD1 or TRBD2 (5 bases each). V shed 5 bases and J shed 5 bases, with 18 bases lying between them. CDR3 length: 15 amino acids. Germline lookup yields CDR1 MNHEY and CDR2 SVGEGT. The CDR3 here is CASSQGARVSETQYF. CDR3 in DNA: TGTGCCAGCAGTCAAGGGGCGAGGGTTTCGGAGACCCAGTACTTC.

The sample holds many counts of this clonotype. The rearrangement uses TRBV5-6 and TRBJ1-1, with a possible D match to TRBD1 (6 bases). The CDR3 runs to 15 residues. CDR1 is SGHDT and CDR2 is YYEEEE in the germline V gene. V lost 0 bases and J lost 1, with 10 bases in between. CDR3 protein: CASSLGWTANTEAFF. The CDR3 DNA reads TGTGCCAGCAGCTTGGGATGGACAGCGAACACTGAAGCTTTCTTT.

The V and J genes are TRBV7-9 and TRBJ2-4; 10 nucleotides agree with TRBD1. The CDR3 runs to 16 residues. The germline V gene has CDR1 SEHNR and CDR2 FQNEAQ (reference sequence). V lost 4 bases, J lost 3 bases, and 6 bases stayed unmatched. DNA for the CDR3: TGTGCCAGCAGCTCCGGGACAGGGGCAGACAAAAACATTCAGTACTTC. This translates into CASSSGTGADKNIQYF.

This clonotype appeared a few times. This chain joins TRBV7-9 and TRBJ1-1, with D unclear. Trimming removed 1 base at V and 4 bases at J, with 16 bases between. The CDR3 length is 16 residues. Germline CDR1 SEHNR, CDR2 FQNEAQ (reference sequence). In DNA form, the CDR3 reads TGTGCCAGCAGCTTAGGGAGCTCGGTGGGTCTCACTGAAGCTTTCTTT. Amino acids: CASSLGSSVGLTEAFF.

This clonotype has ten or more counts. This chain links TRBV5-1 with TRBJ2-1; D is ambiguous. Germline CDR1 is SGHRS and CDR2 is YFSETQ. The CDR3 is 11 amino acids. V gave up 0 bases and J gave up 8 bases, with 3 bases separating them. The CDR3 DNA is TGCGCCAGCAGCTTGGAGGATGAGCAGTTCTTC. Its protein product is CASSLEDEQFF.